This TCR beta chain was obtained from a study of beta chain features in type 1 diabetes. Study-level findings and limits: Type 1 diabetes patients showed fewer insertions and more deletions at VDJ junctions.

Expressed TCRB transcripts were sequenced after all isolated RNA was converted to cDNA. Clones were sequenced by immunoSEQ multiplex PCR, and TCRdb holds only the in-frame ones, with some missing. Among tens of thousands of clones listed, under 35% were seen once. Comments on this clone: Its specificity is unknown.

This sequence was found in a woman under 30 in good health. Sequencing used stem cell memory CD4+ T cells from blood.

CDR3 loop: CASRTGGDTGELFF. CDR3 DNA: TGTGCCAGCCGTACAGGGGGCGACACCGGGGAGCTGTTTTTT. The chain links TRBV2 to TRBJ2-2; 9 bases fit TRBD1. Trimming at V came to 8 bases and at J to 3 bases, leaving 4 bases not matched to a gene. Per germline, CDR1 SNHLY and CDR2 FYNNEI. CDR3 length: 14 amino acids.